The text below deals with one T cell receptor (beta chain). The data were obtained in a study of immune characterization of retroperitoneal liposarcoma. Trimming stripped 7 bases from V and 2 bases from J, with 14 bases between. Germline loops: CDR1 MNHNS, CDR2 SASEGT. CDR3 size: 14 residues. MiXCR was run by TCRdb on the PCR reads, yielding one entry per CDR3 protein. This table holds 2,000 to 3,000 distinct CDR3 sequences, about 40% found once. This receptor was taken from a male donor with retroperitoneal liposarcoma. V is TRBV6-1 and J is TRBJ1-2; the D is unclear. What was sequenced was tumor tissue. CDR3 bases: TGTGCCAGCACCCCTGGGCGGATCAACTATGGCTACACCTTC. Its translation: CASTPGRINYGYTF.